The 18 T cell receptor beta chains in this list originate from one sample, sequenced in a study of shared clonotypes between healthy human individuals. The protocol was immunoSEQ multiplex PCR, while the TCRdb copy is restricted to in-frame clones and leaves out a portion. The sample has about 2 million clones, over 85% seen once. Naive CD8 cells comprised CD45RO-negative, CCR7-positively selected cells, excluding terminally differentiated effector memory CD45RA+ cells. Sequences were obtained from naive CD8+ T cells sorted from blood. The receptors were gathered from a man younger than 30 in good health.

The chain carries TRBV2 and TRBJ2-7; 8 bases fit TRBD2. V shed 5 bases, J shed 1 base, and the junction held 4 bases outside the gene matches. The CDR3 covers 14 residues. Germline CDR1 and CDR2: SNHLY and FYNNEI. The CDR3 bases are TGTGCCAGCAGTTCGGGACTAGATTCCTACGAGCAGTACTTC. It encodes CASSSGLDSYEQYF.

The genes are TRBV27 and TRBJ1-5, with a possible D match to TRBD1 (6 bases). Trimming shortened V by 0 bases and J by 3 bases, and 12 bases separated the two germline ends. The CDR3 consists of 16 residues. From germline, CDR1 is MNHEY and CDR2 SMNVEV (reference sequence). The DNA of the CDR3 is TGTGCCAGCAGTTTATCCGCAGGGGAGATCAATCAGCCCCAGCATTTT. Translated: CASSLSAGEINQPQHF.

V usage is TRBV7-2 and J usage is TRBJ2-2; 7 bases line up with TRBD2. The V gene end was trimmed by 6 bases and the J gene end by 4 bases; junction bases not matched to a gene: 11. Germline lookup yields CDR1 SGHTA and CDR2 FQGNSA. The CDR3 length is 16 residues. The CDR3 region has the DNA TGTGCCAGCAGTTCTAGCGGAGCCTTGGGCACCGGGGAGCTGTTTTTT. Protein: CASSSSGALGTGELFF.

This clone was detected a few times. The chain uses TRBV14 and TRBJ2-7, with D perhaps given as TRBD1 or TRBD2 (5 bases each). This CDR3 has 11 residues. The germline CDR1 and CDR2 sequences are SGHDN and FVKESK. V was shortened by 3 bases and J by 6 bases, with 6 bases between the two germline ends. Here the CDR3 reads CASSHGGEQYF. The DNA of the CDR3 is TGTGCCAGCAGCCATGGGGGCGAGCAGTACTTC. Full variable domain (remainder filled in from reference TRBV14 and TRBJ2-7): EAGVTQFPSHSVIEKGQTVTLRCDPISGHDNLYWYRRVMGKEIKFLLHFVKESKQDESGMPNNRFLAERTGGTYSTLKVQPAELEDSGVYFCASSHGGEQYFGPGTRLTVT.

The chain links TRBV10-3 to TRBJ2-7; possible D gene TRBD1, 6 bases. The CDR3 is made up of 13 amino acids. The V end lost 4 bases, the J end lost 1 base, and 8 bases lay between the germline ends. Germline CDR1 is ENHRY and CDR2 is SYGVKD. The CDR3 is CAISAGDSYEQYF. The CDR3 region has the DNA TGTGCCATCAGTGCAGGGGATTCCTACGAGCAGTACTTC.

The V and J genes are TRBV30 and TRBJ2-5; D possibly uses TRBD1 or TRBD2 (5 bases each). There are 13 residues in the CDR3. Per the germline V gene, CDR1 is GTSNPN and CDR2 is SVGIG (reference sequence). V gave up 4 bases and J gave up 4 bases, with 13 bases separating them. Here the CDR3 reads CAWNPGGIETQYF. In DNA, the CDR3 is TGTGCCTGGAACCCTGGGGGTATAGAGACCCAGTACTTC.

The chain links TRBV11-2 to TRBJ2-7; D gene uncertain. There are 14 residues in the CDR3. Germline assignment: CDR1 SGHAT and CDR2 FQNNGV. V shed 1 base and J shed 0 bases, with 7 bases lying between them. This CDR3 is CASSLAVNSYEQYF. The CDR3 nucleotides are TGTGCCAGCAGCTTAGCCGTCAACTCCTACGAGCAGTACTTC.

The gene calls are TRBV6-1 and TRBJ2-7, with 8 bases matching TRBD1. The J segment lost 0 bases and the V segment lost 6 bases, leaving 7 bases of the junction unmatched. The CDR3 is made up of 15 amino acids. The germline V gene has CDR1 MNHNS and CDR2 SASEGT. CDR3 in amino acids: CASRQRQGSSYEQYF. In nucleotides, the CDR3 is TGTGCCAGCAGACAAAGACAGGGGAGCTCCTACGAGCAGTACTTC.

This rearrangement joins TRBV10-2 to TRBJ2-5; 7 nucleotides line up with TRBD2. This CDR3 is 14 amino acids long. V lost 8 bases and J lost 4; bases outside the gene matches: 10. In germline, CDR1 is WSHSY, CDR2 SAAADI. The CDR3 region has the DNA TGCGCCAGCGCCATTGCGGGAGTACGAGAGACCCAGTACTTC. This codes for CASAIAGVRETQYF.

This clone was detected only a few times. The V call is TRBV19, the J call TRBJ2-1; D ambiguous. The germline V gene encodes CDR1 LNHDA and CDR2 SQIVND (reference sequence). This CDR3 spans 17 amino acids. V gave up 9 bases and J gave up 1 base, with 22 bases separating them. The CDR3 reads CARIGSSPRWSYNEQFF. As DNA, the CDR3 is TGTGCCAGAATCGGATCCTCGCCAAGGTGGTCCTACAATGAGCAGTTCTTC.

This rearrangement joins TRBV2 to TRBJ1-4; tentative D call: TRBD1 (5 bases). The CDR3 has 14 residues. From germline, CDR1 is SNHLY and CDR2 FYNNEI. The V gene lost 6 bases and the J gene lost 5 bases, with 13 bases spanning the gap. The CDR3 DNA reads TGTGCCAGCAGCGTCAGGGAGGAGAATGAAAAACTGTTTTTT. Its protein product is CASSVREENEKLFF.

In regard to this clone: This could be a read error, since a much larger clone is one nucleotide away. The sample has other DNA sequences that encode this CDR3 too. This chain uses TRBV27 with TRBJ1-1, with unresolved D. Looked up from germline, CDR1 is MNHEY and CDR2 is SMNVEV (reference sequence). V shed 4 bases and J shed 5 bases, with 5 bases lying between them. The CDR3 has 11 amino acids. DNA for the CDR3: TGTGCCAGCAGTTACGGGACTGAAGCTTTCTTT. As protein: CASSYGTEAFF.

The chain uses TRBV6-5 and TRBJ2-2; D is perhaps TRBD2 (5 bases). Germline V gives CDR1 MNHEY, CDR2 SVGAGI. Trimming stripped 2 bases from V and 8 bases from J, with 15 bases between. CDR3 length: 15 amino acids. The CDR3 sequence is CASSYNIASLGELFF. CDR3 in DNA: TGTGCCAGCAGTTACAATATAGCGTCTCTGGGGGAGCTGTTTTTT.

To note about this clone: The sample carries other DNA sequences with the same CDR3. V usage is TRBV7-9 and J usage is TRBJ2-5, with a weak D call TRBD2 (6 bases). This CDR3 comprises 15 residues. The ends were cut back, 5 bases at V and 1 base at J, with 14 bases in the middle. Per germline, CDR1 SEHNR and CDR2 FQNEAQ (reference sequence). CDR3 residues: CASSPLGGAQETQYF. The CDR3 DNA reads TGTGCCAGCAGCCCCCTCGGGGGAGCCCAAGAGACCCAGTACTTC.

About this clone itself: The sample has other DNA sequences that encode this CDR3 too. The genes are TRBV29-1 and TRBJ2-7; 9 bases map to TRBD1. From germline, CDR1 is SQVTM and CDR2 ANQGSEA. This CDR3 contains 12 residues. V trimming: 6 bases; J trimming: 3 bases; junction bases outside the gene matches: 3. CDR3 nucleotides: TGCAGCGTCGCGGGACAGGGCTACGAGCAGTACTTC. The encoded protein is CSVAGQGYEQYF.

This chain joins TRBV27 and TRBJ2-1; D may be TRBD1 (7 bases). Deletions cut 6 bases from V and 7 bases from J, with 19 bases between. The CDR3 consists of 15 residues. CDR1 MNHEY and CDR2 SMNVEV come from the germline V gene (reference sequence). CDR3 residues: CASSTGAGIWNEQFF. In nucleotides, the CDR3 is TGTGCCAGCAGCACAGGGGCGGGGATATGGAATGAGCAGTTCTTC.

The chain joins TRBV30 to TRBJ2-3; 9 bases fit TRBD1. The CDR3 spans 14 residues. Germline trimming cut 5 bases from V and 2 bases from J; bases unmatched to any gene: 5. The germline V gene encodes CDR1 GTSNPN and CDR2 SVGIG (reference sequence). CDR3 in DNA: TGTGCCTGGTACAGGGGGCTCAACACAGATACGCAGTATTTT. It encodes CAWYRGLNTDTQYF. Combining the CDR3 with reference TRBV30 and TRBJ2-3 gives the whole variable domain SQTIHQWPATLVQPVGSPLSLECTVEGTSNPNLYWYRQAAGRGLQLLFYSVGIGQISSEVPQNLSASRPQDRQFILSSKKLLLSDSGFYLCAWYRGLNTDTQYFGPGTRLTVL.

A single count supports this clone. The gene calls are TRBV4-1 and TRBJ1-2, with a possible D match to TRBD1 (6 bases). Germline V gene sequence: CDR1 MGHRA, CDR2 YSYEKL. The CDR3 spans 14 residues. V dropped 3 bases and J dropped 6 bases, with 14 bases sitting between them. The CDR3 sequence is CASSHQHTGHGYTF. CDR3 nucleotide sequence: TGCGCCAGCAGCCACCAACACACAGGGCATGGCTACACCTTC.